A selection of T cell receptor beta chains follows, all from one sample in a study of blood T cell repertoires in COVID-19. Only in-frame clones appear in the TCRdb table, and some are missing; sequencing was by immunoSEQ multiplex PCR. The table lists some 72,000 clones, about 89% of them singletons. Sequencing was carried out using peripheral blood. The receptor source for this set is a man aged 50-60 years with active or convalescent COVID-19. Both conserved end residues are part of each CDR3. A D gene is named only where the DNA matches it firmly. A row's size may be missing; if present it is once, few, many or a size class.

D gene	clone size	J gene	V gene	CDR3 length	CDR3 DNA	CDR3 protein
.	.	TRBJ2-7	TRBV5-1	13	TGCGCCAGCAGCTTACAGGTGGCTCGGGAGCAGTACTTC	CASSLQVAREQYF
.	.	TRBJ2-7	TRBV7-2	15	TGTGCCAGCAGCTTAGCGGAGGGTAGCTCCTACGAGCAGTACTTC	CASSLAEGSSYEQYF
TRBD2	.	TRBJ2-1	TRBV10-3	15	TGTGCCATCAGTGCTGGTAGCGGGGGGGCAAATGAGCAGTTCTTC	CAISAGSGGANEQFF
TRBD2	once	TRBJ2-2	TRBV20-1	17	TGCAGTGCTAGTCGCGGTAGCGGGGGGGCCTTGGGCGGGGAGCTGTTTTTT	CSASRGSGGALGGELFF
TRBD1	.	TRBJ2-2	TRBV7-9	15	TGTGCCAGCAGCTACGGACAGGGCAACACCGGGGAGCTGTTTTTT	CASSYGQGNTGELFF
.	.	TRBJ1-5	TRBV4-1	13	TGCGCCAGCAGCCAAGATCCAAATCAGCCCCAGCATTTT	CASSQDPNQPQHF
.	.	TRBJ1-1	TRBV27	15	TGTGCCAGCAGCCCTGGGGTTGAGGGAGTGGATGAAGCTTTCTTT	CASSPGVEGVDEAFF
TRBD2	.	TRBJ2-3	TRBV5-6	15	TGTGCCAGCAGCACCGGGACTAGCGGCACAGATACGCAGTATTTT	CASSTGTSGTDTQYF
TRBD1	once	TRBJ1-3	TRBV9	15	TGTGCCAGCAGCGTAGGGACAGGAGACGGAAACACCATATATTTT	CASSVGTGDGNTIYF
.	.	TRBJ2-5	TRBV28	13	TGTGCCACCTCTAGCCGGATACAAGAGACCCAGTACTTC	CATSSRIQETQYF
.	.	TRBJ1-6	TRBV12-3/TRBV12-4	13	TGTGCCAGCAGAGCAGCGGGAAATTCACCCCTCCACTTT	CASRAAGNSPLHF
.	.	TRBJ1-1	TRBV7-2	11	TGTGCCAGCAGCCCTCTAGCTGAAGCTTTCTTT	CASSPLAEAFF
.	.	TRBJ2-2	TRBV7-2	14	TGTGCCAGCAGCTTAGGGCAGGGGACCGGGGAGCTGTTTTTT	CASSLGQGTGELFF
.	few	TRBJ2-1	TRBV7-8	13	TGTGCCAGCAGCTTACCAGTTTACAATGAGCAGTTCTTC	CASSLPVYNEQFF